This T cell receptor beta chain originates from a study of T cells in Graves' hyperthyroidism and ophthalmopathy. Subjects aged 18 to 65 presented with newly diagnosed hyperthyroidism of less than 2 months' duration. A sample of blood taken at first hyperthyroidism diagnosis preceded any ophthalmopathy symptoms. Findings of the study overall: Expanded thyroid clonotypes (above 0.001) were mostly also found in blood. In simple terms, a model built on 13 V-J features told ophthalmopathy apart from stable hyperthyroidism.

Concerning this clonotype: Its antigen is not known.

The CDR3 length is 13 residues. Germline V gene data show CDR1 as SGDLS and CDR2 as YYNGEE. Between the trimmed V and J ends, which lost 4 bases and 2 bases, there was a span of 9 bases. RNA transcripts were the template for amplifying TCR beta CDR3 regions. RT-PCR in the first round (using the HTBI primer set) targeted the TCR CDR3. TCRdb reprocessed the multiplex PCR reads via MiXCR and lists one record per CDR3 protein. The repertoire holds about 770,000 distinct CDR3 sequences, around 20% seen once, with 16% in the top ten. The sample taken for sequencing was blood. J is TRBJ2-5 and V is TRBV9, with D maybe TRBD2 (5 bases). This TCR was sampled from a woman between 45 and 65 years old with Graves' hyperthyroidism that later progressed to Graves' ophthalmopathy. In nucleotides, the CDR3 is TGTGCCAGCAGCATGGACTGGCAAGAGACCCAGTACTTC. It yields the protein CASSMDWQETQYF.